This T cell receptor beta chain derives from a study of a mutant IDH1 vaccine in newly diagnosed glioma. Study overall: Vaccination began 4-6 weeks post radiotherapy alone, or with temozolomide cycles.

The time point: week 47, end of study. In the vaccine, a single dose held 300 ug of the mutant IDH1 20-mer peptide, along with topical imiquimod. V was shortened by 4 bases and J by 7 bases, with 10 bases between the two germline ends. The CDR3 loop spans 12 amino acids. The V gene's germline CDR1 is SNHLY and CDR2 FYNNEI. Comments on this clone: As yet, its antigen is unknown.

Profiling relied on immunoSEQ multiplex PCR, and the TCRdb table lists in-frame clones only, not all of them. Among tens of thousands of clones listed, 70% to 85% were seen once. The V and J genes are TRBV2 and TRBJ1-2, with a tentative D call TRBD1 (5 bases). This receptor was taken from a middle-aged woman with glioma. Some clones in this sample may be carry-over from other donors' samples. The sample was PBMCs, taken from a glioma patient whose treatment included an IDH1 peptide vaccine. The CDR3 here is CASSAGLSGYTF. CDR3 bases: TGTGCCAGCAGTGCGGGACTATCTGGCTACACCTTC.